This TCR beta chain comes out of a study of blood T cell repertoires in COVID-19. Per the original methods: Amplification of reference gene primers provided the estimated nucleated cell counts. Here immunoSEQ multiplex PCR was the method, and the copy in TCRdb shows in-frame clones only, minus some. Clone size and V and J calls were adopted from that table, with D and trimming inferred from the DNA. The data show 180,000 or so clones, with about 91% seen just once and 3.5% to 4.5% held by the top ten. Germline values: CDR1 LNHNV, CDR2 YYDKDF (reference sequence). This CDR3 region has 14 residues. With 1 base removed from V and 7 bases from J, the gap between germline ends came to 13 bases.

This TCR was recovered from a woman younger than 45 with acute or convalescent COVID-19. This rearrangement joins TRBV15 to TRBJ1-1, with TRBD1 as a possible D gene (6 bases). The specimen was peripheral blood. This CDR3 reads CATSRVLGGNEAFF. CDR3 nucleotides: TGTGCCACCAGCAGAGTTTTAGGGGGAAATGAAGCTTTCTTT.